Described below is a single TCR beta chain sequence and its context. Its cognate antigen is unknown. This record comes from a study of identical twins. Study-level results: Excess sharing between twins was weaker in beta out-of-frame sequences.

Healthy Caucasians alone served as donors. Addition of a universal primer site occurred through template switching, and cDNA carried unique molecular identifiers. TCRdb independently ran MiXCR on the 5' RACE reads; one entry per CDR3 protein. The top ten clones hold over 0.25% of a sample with 1.5 million or so distinct CDR3 sequences, around a third of them seen once. V lost 0 bases, J lost 9 bases, and 7 bases stayed unmatched. The CDR3 length is 15 residues. The J gene is TRBJ2-1, the V gene TRBV12-3 or TRBV12-4, with 8 bases that match TRBD2. The clonotype originates from a newborn girl in good health. Input material: cord blood. The chain's CDR3 is CASSLALAGRGEQFF. Written as DNA, the CDR3 is TGTGCCAGCAGTTTAGCGCTAGCGGGTCGAGGTGAGCAGTTCTTC.